This is a list of T cell receptor beta chains from one sample in a study of T cell responses to AZD1222 COVID-19 vaccine. The table came from immunoSEQ multiplex PCR; TCRdb's copy has only in-frame clones and leaves some out. The data hold 100,000 to 150,000 clones, with roughly 91% observed a single time. Sequenced material: peripheral blood, taken 28 days after the second AZD1222 dose. The receptors derive from an adult who received the AZD1222 COVID-19 vaccine. The CDR3 runs from the conserved cysteine through the conserved F or W. The D gene is left open where the match is weak. A clone size is listed for some rows: how often the clone was seen (once, few, many), or a class if it is expanded.

V	D	size	J	DNA	CDR3
TRBV29-1	NA	NA	TRBJ2-7	TGCAGCGTTAACACGGACTCCAGCTACGAGCAGTACTTC	CSVNTDSSYEQYF
TRBV7-2	TRBD1	NA	TRBJ1-6	TGTGCCAGCAGCACACAGGGGGGCAGATTTACCAATAATTCACCCCTCCACTTT	CASSTQGGRFTNNSPLHF
TRBV3-1/TRBV3-2	TRBD1	NA	TRBJ2-5	TGTGCCAGCAGCCTCGGACAGGGATTGACCCAGTACTTC	CASSLGQGLTQYF
TRBV4-3	TRBD2	NA	TRBJ2-3	TGCGCCAGCAGCCAAGATCACCCCTTTGGCGCGGGGGTAACAGATACGCAGTATTTT	CASSQDHPFGAGVTDTQYF
TRBV13	NA	NA	TRBJ2-7	TGTGCCAGCAGTTCTCGAGCTCCCTACGAGCAGTACTTC	CASSSRAPYEQYF
TRBV6-5	NA	NA	TRBJ2-1	TGTGCCAGCAGTTACTCGTGGGGGGACCGGGGTGAGCAGTTCTTC	CASSYSWGDRGEQFF
TRBV4-2	NA	NA	TRBJ2-7	TGTGCCAGCAGCCAGGGCGGATCCTACGAGCAGTACTTC	CASSQGGSYEQYF
TRBV7-2	TRBD1	NA	TRBJ1-1	TGTGCCAGCAGTAGCGCGGGGACAGCGAACACTGAAGCTTTCTTT	CASSSAGTANTEAFF
TRBV19	TRBD1	NA	TRBJ1-5	TGTGCCAGTAGGGACAGGGGAGGGTATCAGCCCCAGCATTTT	CASRDRGGYQPQHF
TRBV7-2	TRBD1	once	TRBJ2-1	TGTGCCAGCAGCTTAGCGGGACAGCCCTACAATGAGCAGTTCTTC	CASSLAGQPYNEQFF
TRBV5-6	TRBD1	once	TRBJ2-7	TGTGCCAGCAGCGGCTCCGGGACAGACCCCGCGCAGTACTTC	CASSGSGTDPAQYF
TRBV2	NA	NA	TRBJ2-2	TGTGCCAGCAGTCGTGACGACATGGACACCGGGGAGCTGTTTTTT	CASSRDDMDTGELFF
TRBV3-1/TRBV3-2	NA	NA	TRBJ1-6	TGTGCCAGCAGCCTGAAAAGGGGCTATCCTCGTTTGTCACCCCTCCACTTT	CASSLKRGYPRLSPLHF
TRBV7-9	NA	NA	TRBJ1-4	TGTGCCAGCAGCCCCCTGGGTGAAAAACTGTTTTTT	CASSPLGEKLFF
TRBV20-1	NA	NA	TRBJ2-3	TGCAGTGGCGCAAATACGCAGTATTTT	CSGANTQYF
TRBV12-3/TRBV12-4	NA	few	TRBJ1-1	TGTGCCAGCAGTTTTTCGTTGAACACTGAAGCTTTCTTT	CASSFSLNTEAFF
TRBV5-6	TRBD1	NA	TRBJ1-4	TGTGCCAGCAGCTTTGGACAGGGGCGTGAAAAACTGTTTTTT	CASSFGQGREKLFF
TRBV3-1/TRBV3-2	NA	NA	TRBJ2-3	TGTGCCAGCAGCCAAGAGGCTACCTACACAGATACGCAGTATTTT	CASSQEATYTDTQYF
TRBV7-9	NA	NA	TRBJ2-1	TGTGCCAGCAGCTTAAACGGAATTAATGAGCAGTTCTTC	CASSLNGINEQFF
TRBV2	TRBD1	NA	TRBJ2-3	TGTGCCAGCAGTGAACCCGGGACAGGGGCAACAGATACGCAGTATTTT	CASSEPGTGATDTQYF
TRBV10-3	TRBD1	NA	TRBJ2-7	TGTGCCATCAGTGAGTCTTCCTCAGTATACAGGGGTAAATACGAGCAGTACTTC	CAISESSSVYRGKYEQYF
TRBV5-4	NA	NA	TRBJ2-3	TGTGCCAGCAGCTTGTTGGCGTCACGCACAGATACGCAGTATTTT	CASSLLASRTDTQYF
TRBV7-2	TRBD1	NA	TRBJ2-5	TGTGCCAGCAGCTCCGACAGGGACCAAGAGACCCAGTACTTC	CASSSDRDQETQYF
TRBV5-6	NA	NA	TRBJ1-1	TGTGCCAGCAGCCCCCATGGAGAAGCGAACACTGAAGCTTTCTTT	CASSPHGEANTEAFF
TRBV9	NA	NA	TRBJ2-1	TGTGCCAGCAGCGCGGAAATTCGGAGCTCCTACAATGAGCAGTTCTTC	CASSAEIRSSYNEQFF
TRBV6-1	NA	NA	TRBJ1-1	TGTGCCAGCAGTGAAGTAGGGGGATTAAATGAAGCTTTCTTT	CASSEVGGLNEAFF
TRBV7-9	TRBD1	NA	TRBJ1-3	TGTGCCAGCAGCCCTACAGGGGGAGCGGGAAACACCATATATTTT	CASSPTGGAGNTIYF
TRBV5-1	NA	NA	TRBJ2-7	TGCGCCAGCAGCCCGTCGCCCGGGCCCTACGAGCAGTACTTC	CASSPSPGPYEQYF
TRBV14	TRBD2	NA	TRBJ2-7	TGTGCCAGCAGCCCGCGGACTAGCGGGGGCTACGAGCAGTACTTC	CASSPRTSGGYEQYF
TRBV19	NA	NA	TRBJ1-2	TGTGCCAGTAGTAAGCGGACGGACTATGGCTACACCTTC	CASSKRTDYGYTF
TRBV6-6	TRBD1	NA	TRBJ1-2	TGTGCCAGCATTATAACAGGGGAGAATTATGGCTACACCTTC	CASIITGENYGYTF
TRBV27	NA	NA	TRBJ1-1	TGTGCCAGCAGCGATCCCCCCGGGTACACTGAAGCTTTCTTT	CASSDPPGYTEAFF
TRBV10-1	NA	once	TRBJ2-7	TGCGCCAGCAGTGAGGGAGGTTTACCCTACGAGCAGTACTTC	CASSEGGLPYEQYF
TRBV12-3/TRBV12-4	NA	NA	TRBJ2-5	TGTGCCAGCAGCCTGGCCCTGTCGGCCCAGTACTTC	CASSLALSAQYF
TRBV5-4	TRBD2	NA	TRBJ2-3	TGTGCCAGCAGCCTTCGGGGGGGAGGTGGAGATACGCAGTATTTT	CASSLRGGGGDTQYF
TRBV2	TRBD1	NA	TRBJ1-2	TGTGCCAGCAGTATCCGGGACAGGGCACCCGGCTACACCTTC	CASSIRDRAPGYTF
TRBV9	NA	NA	TRBJ1-1	TGTGCCAGCAGCGTATTCTCCCTGGGGGACACTGAAGCTTTCTTT	CASSVFSLGDTEAFF
TRBV7-9	NA	NA	TRBJ2-2	TGTGCCAGCAGCTTAGTCGGGGGCCCCGGGGAGCTGTTTTTT	CASSLVGGPGELFF
TRBV10-3	NA	NA	TRBJ2-1	TGTGCCATCAGTGAGAGGACGGGGTACAATGAGCAGTTCTTC	CAISERTGYNEQFF
TRBV6-5	NA	NA	TRBJ1-2	TGTGCCGTCCACAGGGACCCCATATATGGCTACACCTTC	CAVHRDPIYGYTF
TRBV10-1	TRBD1	once	TRBJ1-1	TGCGCCAGCAGTCCTGACAGGGACACTGAAGCTTTCTTT	CASSPDRDTEAFF
TRBV30	NA	NA	TRBJ1-3	TGTGCCTGGAGTGTTCTGGCAAACACCATATATTTT	CAWSVLANTIYF
TRBV5-1	TRBD1	NA	TRBJ2-5	TGCGCCAGCAGCTTGGCGGGACAGGGGGCTTGGGAGACCCAGTACTTC	CASSLAGQGAWETQYF
TRBV29-1	NA	NA	TRBJ1-1	TGCAGCGTCTCGATGGGGGATTACACTGAAGCTTTCTTT	CSVSMGDYTEAFF
TRBV5-6	NA	NA	TRBJ1-2	TGTGCCAGCAGCTTCTACGGCGCCAGCTATGGCTACACCTTC	CASSFYGASYGYTF
TRBV30	NA	NA	TRBJ1-3	TGTGCCTGGACCTGGGGGGCCGAAAACACCATATATTTT	CAWTWGAENTIYF
TRBV29-1	NA	NA	TRBJ2-7	TGCAGCGCTACGGGACACACCTACGAGCAGTACTTC	CSATGHTYEQYF
TRBV7-3	NA	NA	TRBJ1-1	TGTGCCAGCAGCTTAACGCGCGGGAACACTGAAGCTTTCTTT	CASSLTRGNTEAFF
TRBV6-6	NA	once	TRBJ2-5	TGTGCCAGCAGTTCCGGGACTTCCCGGAAGGTTGGGACCCAGTACTTC	CASSSGTSRKVGTQYF
TRBV6-1	NA	NA	TRBJ1-5	TGTGCCAGCAGTGAAGGACAGGTCAATCGTCCCCAGCATTTT	CASSEGQVNRPQHF
TRBV9	NA	NA	TRBJ1-3	TGTGCCAGCAGCCTCACTCCCGGGACAACCTCTGGAAACACCATATATTTT	CASSLTPGTTSGNTIYF
TRBV6-2/TRBV6-3	TRBD1	NA	TRBJ1-2	TGTGCCAGCAGTTACTTCGGGACAGGCGAGTTTTCCTCTTATGGCTACACCTTC	CASSYFGTGEFSSYGYTF